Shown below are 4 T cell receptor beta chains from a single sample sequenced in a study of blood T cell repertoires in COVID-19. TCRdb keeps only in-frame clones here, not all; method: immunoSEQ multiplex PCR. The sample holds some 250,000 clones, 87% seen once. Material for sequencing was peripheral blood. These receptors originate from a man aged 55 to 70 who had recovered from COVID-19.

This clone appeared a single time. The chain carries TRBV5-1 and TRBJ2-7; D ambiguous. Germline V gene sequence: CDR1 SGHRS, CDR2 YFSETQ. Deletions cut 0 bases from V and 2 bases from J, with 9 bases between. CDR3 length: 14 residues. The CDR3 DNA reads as TGCGCCAGCAGCTTGGCGTCAGGCCCCTACGAGCAGTACGTC. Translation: CASSLASGPYEQYV.

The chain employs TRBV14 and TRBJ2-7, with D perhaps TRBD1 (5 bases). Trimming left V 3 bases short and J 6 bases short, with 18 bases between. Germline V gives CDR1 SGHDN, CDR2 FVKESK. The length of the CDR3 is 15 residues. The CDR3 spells CASSQSSARVFEQYF. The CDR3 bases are TGTGCCAGCAGCCAGAGCTCAGCCAGGGTATTCGAGCAGTACTTC.

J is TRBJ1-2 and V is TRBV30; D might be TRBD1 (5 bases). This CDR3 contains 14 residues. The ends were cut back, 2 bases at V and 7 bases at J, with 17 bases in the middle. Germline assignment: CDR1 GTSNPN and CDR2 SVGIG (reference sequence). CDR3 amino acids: CAWSSPGQISGYTF. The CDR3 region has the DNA TGTGCCTGGAGTTCTCCAGGGCAAATAAGTGGCTACACCTTC.

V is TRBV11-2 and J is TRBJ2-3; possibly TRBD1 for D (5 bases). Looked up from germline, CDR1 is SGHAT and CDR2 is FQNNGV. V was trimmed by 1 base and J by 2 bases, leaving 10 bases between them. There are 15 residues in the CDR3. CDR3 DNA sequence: TGTGCCAGCAGCTTAGGACAGTTCCCCACAGATACGCAGTATTTT. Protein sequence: CASSLGQFPTDTQYF. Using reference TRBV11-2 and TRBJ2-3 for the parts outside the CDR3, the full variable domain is EAGVAQSPRYKIIEKRQSVAFWCNPISGHATLYWYQQILGQGPKLLIQFQNNGVVDDSQLPKDRFSAERLKGVDSTLKIQPAKLEDSAVYLCASSLGQFPTDTQYFGPGTRLTVL.